The 13 T cell receptor beta chains reported below all come from one sample, sequenced in a study of shared clonotypes between healthy human individuals. The table came from immunoSEQ multiplex PCR; TCRdb's copy has only in-frame clones and leaves some out. The sample has 1,100,000 or so clones; 75% to 85% are singletons. The material sequenced was memory CD4+ T cells from PBMCs. Subset meaning: CD45RA-negative fraction. Receptors were obtained from a man younger than 35 in good health. Some clones in this sample may be carry-over from other donors' samples.

This clone was found many times. V is TRBV5-1 and J is TRBJ2-1; D remains ambiguous. The V and J ends lost 5 bases and 8 bases respectively, with 14 bases between them. From germline, CDR1 is SGHRS and CDR2 YFSETQ. CDR3 size: 13 residues. CDR3 in amino acids: CASRPGPQDEQFF. Here the CDR3 DNA reads TGCGCCAGCAGACCCGGGCCCCAGGATGAGCAGTTCTTC.

The chain is built from TRBV4-1 and TRBJ2-2; D is unclear. V lost 5 bases and J lost 0, with 16 bases in between. The CDR3 sequence is 17 residues long. Germline CDR1 and CDR2: MGHRA and YSYEKL. The CDR3 protein is CASSEVGTNPNTGELFF. As DNA, the CDR3 is TGCGCCAGCAGCGAAGTAGGCACTAACCCGAACACCGGGGAGCTGTTTTTT.

The chain is built from TRBV25-1 and TRBJ1-1, with D maybe TRBD1 (5 bases). Germline assignment: CDR1 MGHDK and CDR2 SYGVNS. The CDR3 consists of 15 residues. The V end lost 6 bases, the J end lost 5 bases, and 19 bases lay between the germline ends. CDR3 protein: CASSDLRDGETEAFF. The CDR3 DNA is TGTGCCAGCAGCGATCTCCGGGACGGAGAAACTGAAGCTTTCTTT.

This chain uses TRBV7-2 with TRBJ2-7, with D hard to call. The V end lost 1 base, the J end lost 0 bases, and 10 bases lay between the germline ends. CDR1 is SGHTA, CDR2 FQGNSA, per germline. The CDR3 is made up of 15 amino acids. Written as DNA, the CDR3 is TGTGCCAGCAGCTTAGACGGGTATAACTCCTACGAGCAGTACTTC. Protein sequence: CASSLDGYNSYEQYF.

In nucleotides, the CDR3 is TGTGCCAGCAGCTTTAACCCTACCCTCTACGAGCAGTACTTC. As protein: CASSFNPTLYEQYF. V usage is TRBV11-2 and J usage is TRBJ2-7; no reliable D call. V dropped 3 bases and J dropped 3 bases, with 12 bases sitting between them. Germline loops: CDR1 SGHAT, CDR2 FQNNGV. The CDR3 extends over 14 amino acids.

The rearrangement joins TRBV19 to TRBJ2-7, with TRBD2 matching 9 bases. Germline V gene sequence: CDR1 LNHDA, CDR2 SQIVND (reference sequence). This CDR3 has 15 amino acids. Trimming cost V 5 bases and J 4 bases; bases outside gene matches: 9. The CDR3 region is CASSRRLAAPYEQYF. The CDR3 DNA follows: TGTGCCAGTAGTCGGCGACTAGCGGCACCGTACGAGCAGTACTTC.

Of note for this clone: The sample holds other DNA sequences that translate to the same CDR3. This chain links TRBV6-6 with TRBJ2-7; 9 nucleotides align to TRBD1. This CDR3 contains 15 residues. Trimming at V came to 7 bases and at J to 2 bases, leaving 9 bases not matched to a gene. Germline V gene sequence: CDR1 MNHNY, CDR2 SVGAGI (reference sequence). This chain's CDR3 is CASKPGTGIPYEQYF. The DNA of the CDR3 is TGTGCCAGCAAACCCGGGACAGGGATTCCCTACGAGCAGTACTTC.

This sequence joins TRBV5-1 and TRBJ2-7; D is undetermined. The CDR3 sequence is 11 residues long. In germline, CDR1 is SGHRS, CDR2 YFSETQ. The germline V and J ends were trimmed by 4 bases and 6 bases, with 8 bases remaining between them. The CDR3 bases are TGCGCCAGCAGCGCCTTAGGCGAGCAGTACTTC. This gives the protein CASSALGEQYF.

Only a few counts were recorded for this clone. This chain joins TRBV27 and TRBJ1-2; 7 positions match TRBD1. Germline CDR1 MNHEY, CDR2 SMNVEV (reference sequence). This CDR3 is 12 amino acids long. V was clipped by 2 bases and J by 8 bases; unmatched bases: 2. The CDR3 DNA reads as TGTGCCAGCAGTTTAAGGGGACAGGGCTACACCTTC. Translated: CASSLRGQGYTF.

The V and J genes are TRBV5-1 and TRBJ1-4; 8 bases map to TRBD1. The V gene's germline CDR1 is SGHRS and CDR2 YFSETQ. The CDR3 length is 15 residues. After removal of 2 bases from V and 7 bases from J, the junction contained 7 bases not matched to a gene. The CDR3 region has the DNA TGCGCCAGCAGCTTTGCCGGGACAGGTGGTGAAAAACTGTTTTTT. This codes for CASSFAGTGGEKLFF.

The V call is TRBV15, the J call TRBJ2-1; 10 nucleotides line up with TRBD2. The length of the CDR3 is 16 residues. V dropped 0 bases and J dropped 3; count of bases not matched to a gene: 2. The V gene's germline CDR1 is LNHNV and CDR2 YYDKDF (reference sequence). The DNA for the CDR3 is TGTGCCACCAGCAGAGATCGGACTAGCGGCTACAATGAGCAGTTCTTC. Translating gives CATSRDRTSGYNEQFF.

The chain is built from TRBV7-2 and TRBJ1-1; tentative D call: TRBD1 (6 bases). With 5 bases removed from V and 5 bases from J, the gap between germline ends came to 12 bases. CDR3 length: 13 residues. Germline CDR1 and CDR2: SGHTA and FQGNSA. The CDR3 spells CASSTTGRTEAFF. CDR3 nucleotides: TGTGCCAGCAGCACTACAGGGAGAACTGAAGCTTTCTTT.

This clone has ten or more counts. CDR3 nucleotide sequence: TGTGCCAGCGGGGGACTAGCGGGACCAGAGACCCAGTACTTC. Its protein is CASGGLAGPETQYF. The rearrangement links TRBV5-4 to TRBJ2-5; the match to TRBD2 covers 13 bases. CDR1 is SGHNT and CDR2 is YYREEE in the germline V gene (reference sequence). This CDR3 comprises 14 residues. Trimming took 7 bases from V and 4 from J; bases not matched to a gene: 4.